The following is a TCR beta chain sequence with its context. Its specificity is not known. The data are from a study of cytomegalovirus exposure and HLA in healthy donors. Germline CDR1 SGHVS, CDR2 FNYEAQ. The CDR3 contains 16 residues. With 5 bases removed from V and 3 bases from J, the gap between germline ends came to 16 bases. General study results and limits: Donors were assumed by presence/absence analyses to have roughly uniform sequencing depth.

Use of 60 Vbeta and 13 Jbeta primers characterized the PCR. TCRdb's copy holds only in-frame clones and misses some; the assay was immunoSEQ multiplex PCR. The sample lists some 200,000 clones, roughly 73% occurring once. The sequence was collected from a woman between 25 and 40 years old in good health and CMV-seronegative. Sequencing was performed on PBMCs. The rearrangement links TRBV7-6 to TRBJ2-2; D possibly corresponds to TRBD1 (8 bases). The CDR3 spells CASSTQGAGDTGELFF. In DNA, the CDR3 is TGTGCCAGCAGCACGCAGGGGGCGGGGGACACCGGGGAGCTGTTTTTT.